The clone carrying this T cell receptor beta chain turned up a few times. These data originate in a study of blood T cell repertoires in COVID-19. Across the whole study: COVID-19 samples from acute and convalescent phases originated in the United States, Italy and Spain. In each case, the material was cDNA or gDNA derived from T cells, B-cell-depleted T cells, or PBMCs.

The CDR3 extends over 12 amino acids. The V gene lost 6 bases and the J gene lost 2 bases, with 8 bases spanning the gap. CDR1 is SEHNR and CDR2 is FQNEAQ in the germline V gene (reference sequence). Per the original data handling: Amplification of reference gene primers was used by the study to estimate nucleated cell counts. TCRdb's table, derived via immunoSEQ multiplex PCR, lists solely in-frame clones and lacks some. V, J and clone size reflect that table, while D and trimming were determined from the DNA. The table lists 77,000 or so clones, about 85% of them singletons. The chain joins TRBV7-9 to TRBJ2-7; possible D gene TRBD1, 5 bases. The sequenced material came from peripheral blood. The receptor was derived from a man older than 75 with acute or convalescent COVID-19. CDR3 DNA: TGTGCCAGCAGTTCACAGGCCTACGAGCAGTACTTC. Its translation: CASSSQAYEQYF.